These T cell receptor beta chains were read from a single sample in a study of shared clonotypes between healthy human individuals. The protocol was immunoSEQ multiplex PCR, while the TCRdb copy is restricted to in-frame clones and leaves out a portion. The sample shows about a million clones, about 76% of them seen only once. Input material: memory CD4+ T cells sorted from blood. The source of these receptors is a man younger than 35 in good health. Both conserved end residues are part of each CDR3. Each record gives: V gene, J gene, clone size, CDR3 protein. Not every row has a clone size; where given, it reads once, few, many or a size class.

>TRBV19|TRBJ2-6|.
CASSIGGVTSGANVLTF
>TRBV10-2|TRBJ2-5|once
CASSGRETQYF
>TRBV6-5|TRBJ2-7|.
CASSYSTGTRYEQYF
>TRBV10-3|TRBJ1-3|.
CAISVGQGNSGNTIYF
>TRBV5-4|TRBJ1-2|.
CASSLGGVGYTF
>TRBV19|TRBJ1-6|.
CASSEAYNSPLHF
>TRBV4-3|TRBJ2-2|once
CASSQDHGALNTGELFF
>TRBV7-2|TRBJ2-7|.
CASSLGLASYEQYF
>TRBV4-1|TRBJ2-5|.
CASSRHQLQETQYF
>TRBV2|TRBJ1-1|.
CASRGDTNTEAFF
>TRBV27|TRBJ2-7|.
CASSPTGSSYEQYF
>TRBV21-1|TRBJ1-5|.
CASSTRQGRRQPQHF
>TRBV5-8|TRBJ2-3|.
CASSLGQGSTDTQYF
>TRBV23-1|TRBJ2-4|.
CASSPQQGLSEYF